Shown below are 21 T cell receptor beta chains from a single sample sequenced in a study of T cell clonotyping in hematopoietic cell transplantation. TCRdb's table, derived via immunoSEQ multiplex PCR, lists solely in-frame clones and lacks some. The top ten clones hold about 8.9% of a sample with some 11,000 clones, approximately 45% of them seen once. The sequenced sample was PBMCs, obtained 30 days after allogeneic stem cell transplant. The receptor set was obtained from a male patient in his forties or fifties who had an allogeneic stem cell transplant from an unrelated donor, so the T cells may come from the graft donor. Some clones in this sample may be carry-over from other donors' samples.

The J gene is TRBJ2-7, the V gene TRBV9, with 9 bases identical to TRBD1. V trimming: 5 bases; J trimming: 3 bases; junction bases outside the gene matches: 12. CDR1 is SGDLS, CDR2 YYNGEE, per germline. CDR3 length: 16 amino acids. CDR3 amino acids: CASSRTSGQGLYEQYF. CDR3 bases: TGTGCCAGCAGTCGTACGTCGGGACAGGGCCTCTACGAGCAGTACTTC.

The chain links TRBV28 to TRBJ1-2, with TRBD1 matching 7 bases. Germline V gene lookup returns CDR1 MDHEN and CDR2 SYDVKM. The CDR3 contains 13 residues. Trimming took 3 bases from V and 8 from J; bases not matched to a gene: 6. The DNA of the CDR3 is TGTGCCAGCAGTTTGGAACAGGGGCGCGGCTACACCTTC. Protein sequence: CASSLEQGRGYTF.

The chain uses TRBV29-1 and TRBJ2-5, with TRBD1 as a possible D gene (7 bases). Between the trimmed V and J ends, which lost 4 bases and 5 bases, there was a span of 20 bases. In germline, CDR1 is SQVTM, CDR2 ANQGSEA. The CDR3 covers 15 residues. The CDR3 DNA sequence: TGCAGCGTTGCGGGAGTGAACAGGGGACGGGAGACCCAGTACTTC. It yields the protein CSVAGVNRGRETQYF. The entire variable domain, with the rest obtained from reference TRBV29-1 and TRBJ2-5, is as follows: SAVISQKPSRDICQRGTSLTIQCQVDSQVTMMFWYRQQPGQSLTLIATANQGSEATYESGFVIDKFPISRPNLTFSTLTVSNMSPEDSSIYLCSVAGVNRGRETQYFGPGTRLLVL.

The chain is built from TRBV13 and TRBJ2-7, with 8 bases fitting TRBD1. V lost 0 bases and J lost 5; bases outside the gene matches: 6. This CDR3 is built from 15 residues. Germline lookup yields CDR1 PRHDT and CDR2 FYEKMQ (reference sequence). The CDR3 sequence is CASSLGPDRVHEQYF. Written as DNA, the CDR3 is TGTGCCAGCAGCTTAGGCCCGGACAGGGTGCACGAGCAGTACTTC.

This clone was seen only a few times. The chain couples TRBV6-1 to TRBJ2-7; TRBD1 matches 9 bases. This CDR3 is built from 15 residues. Looked up from germline, CDR1 is MNHNS and CDR2 is SASEGT. Trimming removed 10 bases from V and 6 bases from J; junction bases left unmatched: 16. The CDR3 sequence is CATDRSGQGGSEQYF. The CDR3 DNA is TGTGCCACCGACCGTTCGGGACAGGGAGGGAGCGAGCAGTACTTC.

V is TRBV29-1 and J is TRBJ2-3; D gene unclear. Germline CDR1 and CDR2: SQVTM and ANQGSEA. The CDR3 contains 14 residues. With 3 bases removed from V and 0 bases from J, the gap between germline ends came to 10 bases. CDR3 DNA sequence: TGCAGCGTTGACTCGACATATAGCACAGATACGCAGTATTTT. Its protein product is CSVDSTYSTDTQYF.

This clone was seen more than once but under ten times. The chain is built from TRBV29-1 and TRBJ2-7; D not certain. Germline CDR1 and CDR2: SQVTM and ANQGSEA. This CDR3 is 12 amino acids long. The V and J ends lost 5 bases and 6 bases respectively, with 14 bases between them. Written as DNA, the CDR3 is TGCAGCGTTAGCCGGTCCTTTGGCGAGCAGTACTTC. This encodes CSVSRSFGEQYF.

This chain joins TRBV29-1 and TRBJ1-2, with unresolved D. The CDR3 is 11 residues long. Trimming removed 6 bases from V and 1 base from J, with 6 bases in between. In germline, CDR1 is SQVTM, CDR2 ANQGSEA. CDR3 in amino acids: CSVVFNYGYTF. The DNA of the CDR3 is TGCAGCGTGGTCTTTAACTATGGCTACACCTTC.

The chain uses TRBV7-6 and TRBJ1-4, with a possible D match to TRBD1 (5 bases). CDR3 length: 17 residues. Germline lookup yields CDR1 SGHVS and CDR2 FNYEAQ. The V end was cut by 1 base, the J end by 0 bases, with 12 bases between. The CDR3: CASSLVNPGPTNEKLFF. In DNA form, the CDR3 reads TGTGCCAGCAGCTTAGTTAATCCGGGGCCAACTAATGAAAAACTGTTTTTT.

This clone is classed as hyperexpanded. Other DNA sequences in the sample encode the same CDR3. The gene calls are TRBV19 and TRBJ1-5, with a possible D match to TRBD1 (5 bases). The germline V gene has CDR1 LNHDA and CDR2 SQIVND (reference sequence). This CDR3 contains 13 residues. Trimming stripped 4 bases from V and 7 bases from J, with 11 bases between. The CDR3: CASSTGNGQPQHF. CDR3 DNA: TGTGCCAGTAGTACAGGGAATGGGCAGCCCCAGCATTTT.

This clone has just a few counts. The chain is built from TRBV30 and TRBJ1-5; D is perhaps TRBD1 (5 bases). CDR1 is GTSNPN and CDR2 is SVGIG in the germline V gene (reference sequence). The CDR3 spans 14 residues. The V end was cut by 0 bases, the J end by 4 bases, with 10 bases between. The CDR3 sequence is CAWSVRGGNQPQHF. The CDR3 DNA sequence: TGTGCCTGGAGTGTAAGGGGTGGGAATCAGCCCCAGCATTTT.

The rearrangement joins TRBV5-1 to TRBJ1-1; TRBD1 aligns across 8 bases. V was clipped by 4 bases and J by 3 bases; unmatched bases: 11. This CDR3 has 16 residues. CDR1 is SGHRS, CDR2 YFSETQ, per germline. The DNA for the CDR3 is TGCGCCAGCAGCCATGGACAGGGTCGTGGCGACACTGAAGCTTTCTTT. It is translated as CASSHGQGRGDTEAFF.

The chain employs TRBV2 and TRBJ1-5, with D perhaps matching TRBD1 (6 bases). From germline, CDR1 is SNHLY and CDR2 FYNNEI. The CDR3 runs to 16 residues. V lost 4 bases, J lost 4 bases, and 17 bases lay in between. CDR3 DNA sequence: TGTGCCAGCAGTGGTAAGGGGTCCGGGACAAATCAGCCCCAGCATTTT. Translated, it gives CASSGKGSGTNQPQHF.

A word on this clone: Other DNA sequences within the sample encode an identical CDR3. The chain combines TRBV19 with TRBJ1-2; 7 bases fit TRBD1. This CDR3 is 13 amino acids long. Per germline, CDR1 LNHDA and CDR2 SQIVND (reference sequence). V shed 2 bases, J shed 7 bases, and the junction held 4 bases outside the gene matches. CDR3 bases: TGTGCCAGTAGTATAACACAGGGGTCTGGCTACACCTTC. Its protein product is CASSITQGSGYTF. The variable domain in full, completed from reference TRBV19 and TRBJ1-2, reads DGGITQSPKYLFRKEGQNVTLSCEQNLNHDAMYWYRQDPGQGLRLIYYSQIVNDFQKGDIAEGYSVSREKKESFPLTVTSAQKNPTAFYLCASSITQGSGYTFGSGTRLTVV.

V gene TRBV29-1 combines with J gene TRBJ1-1; TRBD1 aligns across 7 bases. Trimming at V came to 8 bases and at J to 0 bases, leaving 6 bases not matched to a gene. The germline gives CDR1 SQVTM, CDR2 ANQGSEA. This CDR3 comprises 13 residues. CDR3 bases: TGCAGCACGAACAGGGGCATGAACACTGAAGCTTTCTTT. Protein sequence: CSTNRGMNTEAFF.

The chain is built from TRBV9 and TRBJ2-7, with 10 bases matching TRBD1. The CDR3 has 15 amino acids. Germline lookup yields CDR1 SGDLS and CDR2 YYNGEE. J gave up 3 bases and V 2 bases, and 5 bases lay outside the gene matches. The CDR3 DNA reads TGTGCCAGCAGCGTCGGGACAGGGGAGGACTACGAGCAGTACTTC. It encodes CASSVGTGEDYEQYF.

This chain links TRBV5-1 with TRBJ2-2; 11 bases agree with TRBD2. The CDR3 spans 14 residues. CDR1 is SGHRS, CDR2 YFSETQ, per germline. V shed 7 bases and J 3 bases; nucleotides not matched to a gene: 2. This CDR3 is CASGGLADTGELFF. The CDR3 DNA sequence: TGCGCCAGCGGGGGACTAGCGGACACCGGGGAGCTGTTTTTT.

CDR3 DNA sequence: TGTGCCTGGTTTTCCCGCGCGGGCTATGGCTACACCTTC. The encoded protein is CAWFSRAGYGYTF. This sequence joins TRBV30 and TRBJ1-2; D call uncertain. In germline, CDR1 is GTSNPN, CDR2 SVGIG (reference sequence). The V end was cut by 5 bases, the J end by 4 bases, with 14 bases between. This CDR3 spans 13 amino acids.

The chain combines TRBV5-1 with TRBJ2-7, with 9 positions matching TRBD2. CDR3 length: 15 amino acids. The trim removed 1 base at V and 5 bases at J, leaving 7 bases unmatched. The germline V gene has CDR1 SGHRS and CDR2 YFSETQ. The CDR3 nucleotides are TGCGCCAGCAGCTTGACAGCGGGAGGAAGGAACGAGCAGTACTTC. Translation gives CASSLTAGGRNEQYF.

The chain carries TRBV30 and TRBJ1-3; no firm D call. V was pared by 4 bases and J by 1 base, with 11 bases between. Per germline, CDR1 GTSNPN and CDR2 SVGIG (reference sequence). This CDR3 has 14 amino acids. The CDR3 sequence: CAWMPHASGNTIYF. The CDR3 nucleotides are TGTGCCTGGATGCCCCACGCTTCTGGAAACACCATATATTTT.

This chain joins TRBV11-3 and TRBJ2-5; TRBD1 matches 9 bases. The CDR3 runs 15 residues. Germline V gene lookup returns CDR1 SGHNT and CDR2 YENEEA. V lost 2 bases and J lost 5; bases outside the gene matches: 6. In DNA form, the CDR3 reads TGTGCCAGCAGCTTACTCAACAGGGGGCGTGAGACCCAGTACTTC. As protein: CASSLLNRGRETQYF. The full variable domain, rest sourced from reference TRBV11-3 and TRBJ2-5, is EAGVVQSPRYKIIEKKQPVAFWCNPISGHNTLYWYLQNLGQGPELLIRYENEEAVDDSQLPKDRFSAERLKGVDSTLKIQPAELGDSAVYLCASSLLNRGRETQYFGPGTRLLVL.